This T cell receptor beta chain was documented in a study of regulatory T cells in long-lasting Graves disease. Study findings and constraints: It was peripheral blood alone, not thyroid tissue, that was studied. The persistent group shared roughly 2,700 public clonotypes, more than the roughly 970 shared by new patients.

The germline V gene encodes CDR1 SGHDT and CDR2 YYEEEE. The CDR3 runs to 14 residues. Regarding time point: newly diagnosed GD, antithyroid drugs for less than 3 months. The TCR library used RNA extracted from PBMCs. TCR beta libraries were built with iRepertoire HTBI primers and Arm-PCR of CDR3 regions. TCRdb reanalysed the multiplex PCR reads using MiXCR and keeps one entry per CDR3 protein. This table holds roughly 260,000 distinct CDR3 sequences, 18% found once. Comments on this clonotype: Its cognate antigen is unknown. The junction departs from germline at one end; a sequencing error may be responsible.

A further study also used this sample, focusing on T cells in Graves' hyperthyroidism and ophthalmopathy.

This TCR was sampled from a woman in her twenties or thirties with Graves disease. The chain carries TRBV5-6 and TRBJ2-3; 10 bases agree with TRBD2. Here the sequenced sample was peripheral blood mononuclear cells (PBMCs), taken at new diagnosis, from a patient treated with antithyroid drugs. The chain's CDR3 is CVSRSGGVGDTQYF. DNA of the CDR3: TGTGTCAGCCGCAGCGGGGGGGTCGGAGATACGCAGTATTTT.